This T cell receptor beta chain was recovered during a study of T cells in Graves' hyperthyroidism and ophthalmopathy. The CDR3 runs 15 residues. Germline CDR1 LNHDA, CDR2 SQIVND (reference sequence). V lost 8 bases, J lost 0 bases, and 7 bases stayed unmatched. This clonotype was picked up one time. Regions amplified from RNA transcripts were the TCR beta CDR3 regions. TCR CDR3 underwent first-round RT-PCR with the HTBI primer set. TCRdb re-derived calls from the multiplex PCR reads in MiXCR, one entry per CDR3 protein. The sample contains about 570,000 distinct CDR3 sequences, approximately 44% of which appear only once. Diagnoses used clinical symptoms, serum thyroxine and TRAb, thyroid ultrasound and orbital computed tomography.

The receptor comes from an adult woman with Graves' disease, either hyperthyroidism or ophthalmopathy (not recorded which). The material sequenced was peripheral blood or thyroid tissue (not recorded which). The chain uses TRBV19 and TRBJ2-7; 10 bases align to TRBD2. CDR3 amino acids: CASHTSGAISYEQYF. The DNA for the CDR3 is TGTGCCAGTCATACTAGCGGGGCCATCTCCTACGAGCAGTACTTC. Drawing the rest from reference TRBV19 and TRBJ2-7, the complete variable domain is DGGITQSPKYLFRKEGQNVTLSCEQNLNHDAMYWYRQDPGQGLRLIYYSQIVNDFQKGDIAEGYSVSREKKESFPLTVTSAQKNPTAFYLCASHTSGAISYEQYFGPGTRLTVT.